This T cell receptor (beta chain) was retrieved from a study of blood T cell repertoires in COVID-19. Study-wide background: COVID-19 samples collected from the United States, Italy and Spain covered acute and convalescent phases. The cDNA or gDNA used as material had been derived from T cells, B-cell-depleted T cells, or PBMCs.

As originally analysed: Amplification of reference gene primers was used by the study to estimate nucleated cell counts. Some clones are missing from TCRdb's copy, which holds only in-frame ones; the method was immunoSEQ multiplex PCR. V and J calls and clone size are copied from that table; D and trimming were computed from the DNA. The sample yields 150,000 to 200,000 clones, roughly 89% seen once. CDR3 length equals 16 residues. Unmatched junction bases numbered 7, after V lost 2 bases and J lost 3 bases. Germline loops: CDR1 SGHRS, CDR2 YFSETQ. Sequencing was carried out using peripheral blood. This TCR was recovered from a man aged 45-60 years with acute or convalescent COVID-19. The V and J genes are TRBV5-1 and TRBJ2-3; TRBD2 agrees at 9 bases. The CDR3 sequence: CASSLALAGGTDTQYF. CDR3 nucleotides: TGCGCCAGCAGCTTAGCACTAGCGGGCGGGACAGATACGCAGTATTTT. The complete variable domain, with remaining parts taken from reference TRBV5-1 and TRBJ2-3, reads KAGVTQTPRYLIKTRGQQVTLSCSPISGHRSVSWYQQTPGQGLQFLFEYFSETQRNKGNFPGRFSGRQFSNSRSEMNVSTLELGDSALYLCASSLALAGGTDTQYFGPGTRLTVL.